These T cell receptor beta chains were read from a single sample in a study of T cells in localized non-small cell lung cancer. Sequenced by immunoSEQ multiplex PCR; TCRdb stores in-frame clones only, minus some. The sample consists of around 64,000 clones, 75% to 85% of them appearing once. The sequencing here drew on PBMCs, taken before any cancer treatment. The source of these receptors is a man aged 35 to 69 with stage II lung adenocarcinoma. CDR3s include the opening cysteine and the closing phenylalanine or tryptophan. The order of the fields is J gene, V gene, CDR3 protein.

J: TRBJ2-1; V: TRBV9; CDR3: CASSVEPRNEQFF
J: TRBJ1-3; V: TRBV29-1; CDR3: CSVDGGRLDTIYF
J: TRBJ2-3; V: TRBV11-2; CDR3: CASSLVVAGESTDTQYF
J: TRBJ2-2; V: TRBV6-5; CDR3: CASSWGQANTGELFF
J: TRBJ2-1; V: TRBV7-8; CDR3: CASSMDRYNEQFF
J: TRBJ2-2; V: TRBV5-6; CDR3: CASSLQNTGELFF
J: TRBJ1-1; V: TRBV7-9; CDR3: CASSLGGGTDHEAFF
J: TRBJ2-7; V: TRBV4-1; CDR3: CASSQDKLAGTYEQYF
J: TRBJ2-5; V: TRBV7-6; CDR3: CASSLALAEPETQYF
J: TRBJ1-4; V: TRBV5-1; CDR3: CASSLGTGVEKLFF
J: TRBJ1-4; V: TRBV10-1; CDR3: CASSESVGLAEKLFF
J: TRBJ2-2; V: TRBV2; CDR3: CASRVQTGELFF
J: TRBJ1-5; V: TRBV5-1; CDR3: CASSWESNQPQHF
J: TRBJ1-4; V: TRBV5-4; CDR3: CASSWGGQGNEKLFF
J: TRBJ2-7; V: TRBV7-8; CDR3: CASSLGETSSEQYF
J: TRBJ2-7; V: TRBV30; CDR3: CAWTRGGPQYF
J: TRBJ2-7; V: TRBV6-4; CDR3: CASSDRQGRYEQYF
J: TRBJ2-5; V: TRBV6-1; CDR3: CASSELGLGGETQYF
J: TRBJ1-1; V: TRBV4-2; CDR3: CASSQAGGRTEAFF
J: TRBJ2-1; V: TRBV5-4; CDR3: CASSLVVTSAYNEQFF
J: TRBJ2-7; V: TRBV7-8; CDR3: CASSLDAGGLPYEQYF
J: TRBJ2-5; V: TRBV5-1; CDR3: CASSLGGMQETQYF
J: TRBJ2-7; V: TRBV2; CDR3: CASSRGDQGYF
J: TRBJ2-5; V: TRBV5-6; CDR3: CASSPPGARWETQYF
J: TRBJ1-2; V: TRBV29-1; CDR3: CSTGGYGYTF
J: TRBJ1-1; V: TRBV7-9; CDR3: CASSPTMGPMNTEAFF
J: TRBJ1-1; V: TRBV5-1; CDR3: CASSLEIGTEWAFF
J: TRBJ1-1; V: TRBV11-2; CDR3: CASSLRYDPRGNTEAFF
J: TRBJ1-3; V: TRBV5-6; CDR3: CASRFGAGTGNTIYF
J: TRBJ1-2; V: TRBV19; CDR3: CASSIGTGGYTF
J: TRBJ1-1; V: TRBV7-3; CDR3: CASSPGQGAPGAFF
J: TRBJ1-1; V: TRBV9; CDR3: CASSVGPVDTEAFF
J: TRBJ2-5; V: TRBV4-3; CDR3: CASSQVIRLAGAPSQETQYF
J: TRBJ2-2; V: TRBV10-2; CDR3: CASSEGIFVAGELFF
J: TRBJ1-1; V: TRBV5-1; CDR3: CASSLNGVGGAFF
J: TRBJ2-3; V: TRBV9; CDR3: CASSPTSGRSSTDTQYF
J: TRBJ1-5; V: TRBV6-5; CDR3: CATTFWGESNQPQHF
J: TRBJ1-1; V: TRBV4-1; CDR3: CASSQDRTLTGMNTEAFF
J: TRBJ2-4; V: TRBV6-8; CDR3: CASSYFPGAASAIGIQYF
J: TRBJ2-7; V: TRBV7-9; CDR3: CASSQTELGRYEQYF
J: TRBJ2-2; V: TRBV13; CDR3: CASSLSDSGELFF
J: TRBJ2-3; V: TRBV5-3; CDR3: CARSSRDINSTDTQYF
J: TRBJ2-1; V: TRBV14; CDR3: CASSRGASSYNEQFF
J: TRBJ2-6; V: TRBV5-1; CDR3: CASSFLGRSSSGANVLTF